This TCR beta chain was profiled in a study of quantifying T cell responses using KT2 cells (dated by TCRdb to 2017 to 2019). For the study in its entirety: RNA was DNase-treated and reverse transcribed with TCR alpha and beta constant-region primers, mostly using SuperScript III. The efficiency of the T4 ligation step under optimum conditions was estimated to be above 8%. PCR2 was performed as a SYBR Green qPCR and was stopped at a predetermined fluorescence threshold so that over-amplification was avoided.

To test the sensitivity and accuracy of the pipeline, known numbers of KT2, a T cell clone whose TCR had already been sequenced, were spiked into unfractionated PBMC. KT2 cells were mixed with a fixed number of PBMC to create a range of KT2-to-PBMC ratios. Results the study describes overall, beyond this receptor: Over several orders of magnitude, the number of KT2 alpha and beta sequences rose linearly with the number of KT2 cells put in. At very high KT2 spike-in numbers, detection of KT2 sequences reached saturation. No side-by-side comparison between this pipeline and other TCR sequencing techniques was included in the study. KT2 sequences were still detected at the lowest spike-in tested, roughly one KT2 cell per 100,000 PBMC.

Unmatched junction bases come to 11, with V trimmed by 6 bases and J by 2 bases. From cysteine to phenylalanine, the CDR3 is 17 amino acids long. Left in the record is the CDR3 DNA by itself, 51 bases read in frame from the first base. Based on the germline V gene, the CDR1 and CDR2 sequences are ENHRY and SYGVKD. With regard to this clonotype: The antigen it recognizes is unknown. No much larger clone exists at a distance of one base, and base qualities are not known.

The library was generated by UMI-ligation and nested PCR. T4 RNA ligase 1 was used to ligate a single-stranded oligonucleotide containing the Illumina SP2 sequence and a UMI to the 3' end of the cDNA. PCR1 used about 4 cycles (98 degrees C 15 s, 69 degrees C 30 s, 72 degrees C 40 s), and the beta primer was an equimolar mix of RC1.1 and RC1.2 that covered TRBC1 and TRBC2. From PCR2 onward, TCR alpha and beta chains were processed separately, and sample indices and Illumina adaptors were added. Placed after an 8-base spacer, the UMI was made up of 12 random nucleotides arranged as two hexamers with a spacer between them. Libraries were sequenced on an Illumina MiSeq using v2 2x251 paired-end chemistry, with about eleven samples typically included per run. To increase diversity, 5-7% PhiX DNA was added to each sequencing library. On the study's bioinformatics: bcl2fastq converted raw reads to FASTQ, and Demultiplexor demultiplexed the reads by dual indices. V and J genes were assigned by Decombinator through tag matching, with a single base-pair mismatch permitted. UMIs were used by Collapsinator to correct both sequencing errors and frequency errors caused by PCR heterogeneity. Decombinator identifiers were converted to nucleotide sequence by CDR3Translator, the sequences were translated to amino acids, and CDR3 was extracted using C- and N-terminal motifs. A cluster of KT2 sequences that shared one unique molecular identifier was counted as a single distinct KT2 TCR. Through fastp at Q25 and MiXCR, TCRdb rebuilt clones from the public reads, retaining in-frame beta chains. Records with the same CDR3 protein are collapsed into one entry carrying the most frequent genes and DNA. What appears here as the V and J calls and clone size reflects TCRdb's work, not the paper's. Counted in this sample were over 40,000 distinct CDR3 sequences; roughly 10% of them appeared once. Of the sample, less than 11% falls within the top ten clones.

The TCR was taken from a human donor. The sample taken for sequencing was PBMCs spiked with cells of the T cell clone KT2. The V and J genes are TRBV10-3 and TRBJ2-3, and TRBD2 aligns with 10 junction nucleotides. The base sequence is TGTGCCATCAGGCCGTTCTTAGCGGGGGGCGACACAGATACGCAGTATTTT. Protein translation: CAIRPFLAGGDTDTQYF.